Below, one T cell receptor (beta chain) is given with its context. The antigen it recognizes is unknown. There are no base qualities to consult, and no much larger clone falls within one base. The entry originates in a study of blood T cell repertoires in COVID-19 (dated by TCRdb to the early 2020s). For context, the study as a whole: Collaborator samples came from the United States, Italy and Spain and covered acute and convalescent phases of COVID-19. A freely available public database, intended as a resource for researchers studying the immune response to SARS-CoV-2, is where the repertoires were released. The dataset comprised deeply sampled blood TCRbeta repertoires from subjects exposed to, actively infected with, or recovered from COVID-19. The samples were drawn from the first 160 participants of the ongoing ImmuneRACE study and from 950 to 1,500 subjects provided by 6 global collaborators. Sample metadata almost always included a de-identified subject ID, COVID-19 status, age in years and sex. The material from the prospective study consisted of cDNA or gDNA derived from T cells, B-cell-depleted T cells, or PBMCs. Where HLA class I and class II types were available, the types were taken from metadata supplied by the sample provider, not from assay-based typing.

Enrolling through a virtual design, the prospective study's participants ranged in age from roughly 18 to 95 years and lived across roughly 23 United States geographic areas. To assign participants to cohorts, the prospective study relied on clinical history that participants themselves reported in a screening survey and a study questionnaire. Exposed participants had been in contact with someone with a PCR-confirmed or clinician-diagnosed COVID-19 case within 2 weeks of study entry. In the prospective study, mobile phlebotomists collected whole blood, serum and a nasopharyngeal or oropharyngeal swab from each participant. Over a roughly two-month period, participants in the prospective study had the option of providing additional blood draws and questionnaires. Prospective study blood samples were shipped either frozen or at room temperature before DNA extraction. Study-level results and caveats: Clinical and demographic metadata were provided uncurated, with the amount varying by source and participant.

From a lookup of the germline V gene, CDR1 and CDR2 are LGHNT and FRNRAP. The V end gives up 1 base and the J end 6 bases, leaving 11 bases in the junction not matched to a gene. The CDR3 has 19 amino acids, counting the end cysteine and phenylalanine. Kept here is only the CDR3 DNA, which spans 57 bases and is read in frame from base 1. The immunoSEQ Assay, a bias-controlled multiplex PCR, was used to amplify TCRbeta CDR3 regions from genomic DNA. For the original study's pipeline: The number of nucleated cells in each sample was estimated by amplification of reference gene primers within the assay. To quantify the absolute abundance of each unique TCRbeta CDR3 rearrangement, sequence reads were collapsed and filtered. For each sample, productive Simpson clonality was calculated as the square root of Simpson's diversity index across productive rearrangements. Drawn from immuneACCESS, this table holds only the in-frame rearrangements with V and J called that TCRdb kept. Clones are partly lost; checked studies trace under half to an unresolved V gene and leave the rest unexplained. D and trimming come from the DNA, and the V and J calls and clone size come from that table. The sample data list some 270,000 clones, and 80% to 90% of these were observed just once. The ten largest clones capture around 3% of the sample.

Sample: PBMCs or T cells enriched from blood (not recorded which). This clonotype was sampled from a woman aged 35 to 49 who had been exposed to COVID-19. The chain links TRBV12-5 with TRBJ2-1; TRBD2 aligns with 14 central bases. In nucleotide form, the sequence is TGTGCTAGTGGTTTGGAACCCTCCGGGACTAGCGGGAGAGTCAATGAGCAGTTCTTC. Its protein is CASGLEPSGTSGRVNEQFF.